The sequence of this TCR beta chain was determined in a study of blood T cell repertoires in COVID-19. The Seattle site enrolled patients during active infection and followed them longitudinally. CDR1 and CDR2 (germline): LGHDT, YNNKEL (reference sequence). After removal of 4 bases from V and 0 bases from J, the junction contained 3 bases not matched to a gene. The CDR3 covers 15 residues. In the authors' methods: Estimation of nucleated cell counts was performed using reference gene primer amplification. Generated by immunoSEQ multiplex PCR, the TCRdb table keeps only in-frame clones and is missing some. V, J and clone size reflect that table, while D and trimming were determined from the DNA. The sample comprises about 76,000 clones, 65% to 90% of which are singletons, and 9.6% rests with the top ten.

This chain connects TRBV3-1 (or the pseudogene TRBV3-2) to TRBJ1-3; 7 nucleotides match TRBD1. This TCR was sampled from a man between 50 and 59 years old with COVID-19, enrolled during active disease. Specimen: peripheral blood. The DNA of the CDR3 is TGTGCCAGCAGCCGGGACAGCGGCTCTGGAAACACCATATATTTT. Translating gives CASSRDSGSGNTIYF.